What follows describes a single TCR beta chain. This entry belongs to a study of CD8+ T cells in alopecia areata. The sample's treatment: oral pan-JAK inhibitor, 5-10 mg twice daily. The junction had 5 bases not matched to a gene; V was cut back by 0 bases and J by 3 bases. Germline lookup yields CDR1 SGHRS and CDR2 YFSETQ. CDR3 length equals 15 residues. Extraction and reverse transcription of RNA yielded cDNA as the sequencing template. Data came from immunoSEQ multiplex PCR; TCRdb stores just in-frame clones and leaves some out. The table lists about 270,000 clones, 60% of them singletons, with 0.75% to 0.95% in the top ten.

The receptor was isolated from a human donor with alopecia areata. The sample was CD4+ T cells sorted from blood, taken around week 54, from a patient treated with tofacitinib. V and J are TRBV5-1 and TRBJ1-1; 7 bases line up with TRBD1. This CDR3 is CASSLDGRGDTEAFF. DNA of the CDR3: TGCGCCAGCAGCTTGGACGGCAGGGGGGACACTGAAGCTTTCTTT. Using reference TRBV5-1 and TRBJ1-1 for the parts outside the CDR3, the full variable domain is KAGVTQTPRYLIKTRGQQVTLSCSPISGHRSVSWYQQTPGQGLQFLFEYFSETQRNKGNFPGRFSGRQFSNSRSEMNVSTLELGDSALYLCASSLDGRGDTEAFFGQGTRLTVV.